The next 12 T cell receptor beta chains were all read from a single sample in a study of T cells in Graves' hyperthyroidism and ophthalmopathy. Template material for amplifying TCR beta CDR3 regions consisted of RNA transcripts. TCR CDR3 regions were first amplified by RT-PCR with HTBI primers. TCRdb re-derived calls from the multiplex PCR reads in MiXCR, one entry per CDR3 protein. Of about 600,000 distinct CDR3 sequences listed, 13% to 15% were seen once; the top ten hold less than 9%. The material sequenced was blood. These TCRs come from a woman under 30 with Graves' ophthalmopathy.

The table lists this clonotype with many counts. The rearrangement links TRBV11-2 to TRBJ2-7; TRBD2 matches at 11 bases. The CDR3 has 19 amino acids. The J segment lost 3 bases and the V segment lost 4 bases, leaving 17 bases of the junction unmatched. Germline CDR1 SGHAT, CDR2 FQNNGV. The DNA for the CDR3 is TGTGCCAGCAGCTCTCTCCGAAGGAATAGCGGGAGGGCCGACTACGAGCAGTACTTC. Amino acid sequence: CASSSLRRNSGRADYEQYF.

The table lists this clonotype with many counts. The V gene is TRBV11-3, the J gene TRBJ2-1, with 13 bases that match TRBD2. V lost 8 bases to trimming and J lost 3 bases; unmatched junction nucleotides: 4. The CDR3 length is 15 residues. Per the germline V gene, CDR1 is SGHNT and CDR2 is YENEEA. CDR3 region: CASGLAGDYYNEQFF. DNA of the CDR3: TGTGCCAGCGGACTAGCGGGAGATTACTACAATGAGCAGTTCTTC.

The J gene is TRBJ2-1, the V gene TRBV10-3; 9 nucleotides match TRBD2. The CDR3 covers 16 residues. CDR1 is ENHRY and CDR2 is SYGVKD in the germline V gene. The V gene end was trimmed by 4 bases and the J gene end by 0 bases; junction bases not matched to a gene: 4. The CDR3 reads CAISALAGSSYNEQFF. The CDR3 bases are TGTGCCATCAGTGCGCTAGCGGGAAGCTCCTACAATGAGCAGTTCTTC.

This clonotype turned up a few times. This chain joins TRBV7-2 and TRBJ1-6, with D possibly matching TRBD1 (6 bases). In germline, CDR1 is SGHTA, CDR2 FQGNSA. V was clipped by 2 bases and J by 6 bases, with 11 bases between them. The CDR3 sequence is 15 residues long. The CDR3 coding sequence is TGTGCCAGCAGCTTACACAGGGAGGGTAATTCACCCCTCCACTTT. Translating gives CASSLHREGNSPLHF.

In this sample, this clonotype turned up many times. CDR3 residues: CASSIERTVGEPQHF. DNA for the CDR3: TGTGCCAGTAGTATAGAAAGAACGGTTGGGGAGCCCCAGCATTTT. V and J are TRBV19 and TRBJ1-5; D ambiguous. Germline V lookup: CDR1 LNHDA, CDR2 SQIVND (reference sequence). This CDR3 comprises 15 residues. With 0 bases removed from V and 8 bases from J, the gap between germline ends came to 14 bases.

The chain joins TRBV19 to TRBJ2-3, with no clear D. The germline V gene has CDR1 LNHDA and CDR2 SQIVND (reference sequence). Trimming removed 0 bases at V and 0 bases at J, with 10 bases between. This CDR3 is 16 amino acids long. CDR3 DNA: TGTGCCAGTAGTATAGATCTATTCGGGAGCACAGATACGCAGTATTTT. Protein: CASSIDLFGSTDTQYF.

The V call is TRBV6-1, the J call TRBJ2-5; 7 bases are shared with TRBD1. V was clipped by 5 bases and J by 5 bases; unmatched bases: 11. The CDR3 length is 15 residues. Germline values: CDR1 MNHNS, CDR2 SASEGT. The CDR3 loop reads CASSSRDRRGETQYF. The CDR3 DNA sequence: TGTGCCAGCAGTTCCCGGGACAGACGTGGGGAGACCCAGTACTTC.

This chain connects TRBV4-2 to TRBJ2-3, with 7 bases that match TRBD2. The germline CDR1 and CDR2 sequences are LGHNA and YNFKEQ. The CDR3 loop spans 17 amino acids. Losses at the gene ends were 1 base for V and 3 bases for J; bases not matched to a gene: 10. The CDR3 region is CASSQARREGQTDTQYF. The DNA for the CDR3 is TGTGCCAGCAGCCAAGCGCGGAGGGAGGGCCAGACAGATACGCAGTATTTT.

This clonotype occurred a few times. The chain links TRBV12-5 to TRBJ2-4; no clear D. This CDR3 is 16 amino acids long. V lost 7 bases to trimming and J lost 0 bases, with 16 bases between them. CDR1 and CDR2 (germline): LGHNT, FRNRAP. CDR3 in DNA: TGTGCTAGTGCTTTTGGCCCGGGCACAGCCAAAAACATTCAGTACTTC. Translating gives CASAFGPGTAKNIQYF.

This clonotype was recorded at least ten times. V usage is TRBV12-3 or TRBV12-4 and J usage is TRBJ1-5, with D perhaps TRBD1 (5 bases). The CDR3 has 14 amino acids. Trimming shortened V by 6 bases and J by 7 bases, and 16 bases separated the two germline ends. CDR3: CASSLAGSGQPQHF. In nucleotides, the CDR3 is TGTGCCAGCAGCCTGGCAGGGTCGGGGCAGCCCCAGCATTTT.

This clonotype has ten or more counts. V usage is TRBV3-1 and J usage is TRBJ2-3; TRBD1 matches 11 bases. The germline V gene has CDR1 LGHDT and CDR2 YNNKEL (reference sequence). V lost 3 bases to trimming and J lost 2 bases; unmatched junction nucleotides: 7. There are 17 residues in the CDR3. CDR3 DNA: TGTGCCAGCAGCCACCCGACGGACAGGGGGCACACAGATACGCAGTATTTT. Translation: CASSHPTDRGHTDTQYF.

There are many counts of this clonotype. The CDR3 bases are TGTGCCAGCACCCCCCGGCCCAGAGGGGGCTACACCTTC. Protein: CASTPRPRGGYTF. The chain is built from TRBV6-1 and TRBJ1-2; D ambiguous. V was trimmed by 7 bases and J by 8 bases, leaving 17 bases between them. Per the germline V gene, CDR1 is MNHNS and CDR2 is SASEGT. The CDR3 consists of 13 residues.